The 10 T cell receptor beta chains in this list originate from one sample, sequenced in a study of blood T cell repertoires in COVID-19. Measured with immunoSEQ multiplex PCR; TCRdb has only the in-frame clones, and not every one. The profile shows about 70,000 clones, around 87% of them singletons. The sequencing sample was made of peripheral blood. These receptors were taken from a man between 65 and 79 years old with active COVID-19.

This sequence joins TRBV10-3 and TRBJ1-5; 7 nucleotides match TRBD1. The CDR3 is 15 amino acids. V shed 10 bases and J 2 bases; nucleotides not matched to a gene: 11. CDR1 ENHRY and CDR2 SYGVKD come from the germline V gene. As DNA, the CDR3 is TGTGCCACCGGAACCGACAGGGCTCGCAATCAGCCCCAGCATTTT. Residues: CATGTDRARNQPQHF.

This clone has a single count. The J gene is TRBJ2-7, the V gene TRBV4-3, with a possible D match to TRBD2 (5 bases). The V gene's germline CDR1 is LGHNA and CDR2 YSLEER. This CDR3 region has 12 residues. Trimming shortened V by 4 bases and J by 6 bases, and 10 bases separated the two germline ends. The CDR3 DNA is TGCGCCAGCAGCCCCGACCGGGGCGAGCAGTACTTC. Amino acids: CASSPDRGEQYF.

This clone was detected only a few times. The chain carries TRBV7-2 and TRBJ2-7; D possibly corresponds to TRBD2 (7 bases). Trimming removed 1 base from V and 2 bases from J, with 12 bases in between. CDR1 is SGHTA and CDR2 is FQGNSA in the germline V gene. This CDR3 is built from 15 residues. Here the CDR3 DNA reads TGTGCCAGCAGCTTAGGGGGGGGCTCGACCTACGAGCAGTACTTC. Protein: CASSLGGGSTYEQYF.

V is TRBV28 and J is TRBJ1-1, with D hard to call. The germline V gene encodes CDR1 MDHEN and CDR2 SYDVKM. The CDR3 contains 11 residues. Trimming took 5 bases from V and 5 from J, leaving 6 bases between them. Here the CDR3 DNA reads TGTGCCAGCAGTACCCAGACTGAAGCTTTCTTT. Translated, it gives CASSTQTEAFF.

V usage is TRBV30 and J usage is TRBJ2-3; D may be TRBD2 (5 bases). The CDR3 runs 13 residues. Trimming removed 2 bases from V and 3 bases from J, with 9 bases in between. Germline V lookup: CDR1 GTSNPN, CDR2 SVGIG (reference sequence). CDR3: CAWSPRRTDTQYF. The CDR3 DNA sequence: TGTGCCTGGAGTCCAAGGAGGACAGATACGCAGTATTTT.

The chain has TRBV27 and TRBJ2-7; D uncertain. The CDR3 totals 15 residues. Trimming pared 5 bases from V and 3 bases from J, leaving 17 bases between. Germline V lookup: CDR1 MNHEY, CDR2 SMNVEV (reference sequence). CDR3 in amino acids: CASSPRIALLYEQYF. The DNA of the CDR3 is TGTGCCAGCAGTCCGCGGATTGCCCTTCTCTACGAGCAGTACTTC.

The CDR3 nucleotides are TGCAGTGTCGGGGAGGATACGCAGTATTTT. Its protein is CSVGEDTQYF. The gene calls are TRBV20-1 and TRBJ2-3; weak D call: TRBD2 (5 bases). Per the germline V gene, CDR1 is DFQATT and CDR2 is SNEGSKA (reference sequence). Trimming took 7 bases from V and 6 from J, leaving 8 bases between them. The CDR3 totals 10 residues.

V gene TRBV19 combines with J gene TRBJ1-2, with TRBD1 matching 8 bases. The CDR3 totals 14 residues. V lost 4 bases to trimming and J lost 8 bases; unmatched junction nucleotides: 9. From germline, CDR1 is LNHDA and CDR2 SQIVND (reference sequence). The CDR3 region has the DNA TGTGCCAGTAGTACCCTCCAGGGGGCGAGCGGCTACACCTTC. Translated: CASSTLQGASGYTF.

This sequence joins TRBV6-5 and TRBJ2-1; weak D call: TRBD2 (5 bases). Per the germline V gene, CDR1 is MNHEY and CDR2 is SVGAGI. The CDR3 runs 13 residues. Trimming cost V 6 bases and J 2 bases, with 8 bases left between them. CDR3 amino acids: CASSPGAYNEQFF. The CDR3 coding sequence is TGTGCCAGCAGCCCCGGGGCCTACAATGAGCAGTTCTTC.

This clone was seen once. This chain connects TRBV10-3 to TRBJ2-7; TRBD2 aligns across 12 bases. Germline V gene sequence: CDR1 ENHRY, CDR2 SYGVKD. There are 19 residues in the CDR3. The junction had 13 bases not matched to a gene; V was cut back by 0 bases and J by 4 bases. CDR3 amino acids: CAISESERASGRARYEQYF. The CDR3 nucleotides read TGTGCCATCAGTGAGTCGGAGAGGGCTAGCGGGAGGGCTCGATACGAGCAGTACTTC.